This T cell receptor beta chain was found in a study of blood T cells in healthy people across ages. The study, taken as a whole, reports: Long-lived donors carried more naive CD4+ cells and greater diversity than aged donors.

With regard to this clonotype: The target antigen is unknown.

Per germline, CDR1 SEHNR and CDR2 FQNEAQ (reference sequence). The CDR3 runs 13 residues. The V gene lost 1 base and the J gene lost 4 bases, with 7 bases spanning the gap. All donors came from Russia, were Caucasian and healthy, and spanned ages roughly 6 to 95. Together with a sample-barcoded 5' primer, a J-beta primer mix was included in a second PCR lasting about 7 to 11 cycles. From the 5' RACE reads, TCRdb called clonotypes with MiXCR, one entry per CDR3 protein. Found here are 1.5 million or so distinct CDR3 sequences, 35% to 45% of them singletons; the top ten hold 4%. The chain combines TRBV7-9 with TRBJ1-2; D uncertain. Sequenced material: blood. This sequence originates from a woman aged 18-29 years in good health. CDR3 nucleotides: TGTGCCAGCAGCTTAGATGTCCCCTATGGCTACACCTTC. Protein product: CASSLDVPYGYTF.